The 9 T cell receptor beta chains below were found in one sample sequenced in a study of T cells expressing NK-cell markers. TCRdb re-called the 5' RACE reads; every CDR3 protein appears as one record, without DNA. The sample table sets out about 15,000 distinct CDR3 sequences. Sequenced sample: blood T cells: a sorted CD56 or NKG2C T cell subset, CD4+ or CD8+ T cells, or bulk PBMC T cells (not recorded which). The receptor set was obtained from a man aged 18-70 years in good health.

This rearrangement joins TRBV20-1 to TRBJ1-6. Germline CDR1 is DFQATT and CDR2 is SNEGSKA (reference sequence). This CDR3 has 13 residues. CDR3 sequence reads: CSARDGPNSPLHF.

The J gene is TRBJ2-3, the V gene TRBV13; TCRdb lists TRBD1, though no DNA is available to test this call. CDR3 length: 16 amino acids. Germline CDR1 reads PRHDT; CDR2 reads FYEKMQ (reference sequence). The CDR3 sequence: CASSLRTRRGTDTQYF.

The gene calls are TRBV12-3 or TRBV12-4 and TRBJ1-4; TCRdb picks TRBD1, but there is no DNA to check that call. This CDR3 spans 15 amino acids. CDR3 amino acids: CASSPPGRSNEKLFF.

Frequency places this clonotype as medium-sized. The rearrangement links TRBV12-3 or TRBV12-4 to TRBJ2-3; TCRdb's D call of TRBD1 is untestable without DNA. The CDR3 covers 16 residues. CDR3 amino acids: CASSTTGTGSTDTQYF.

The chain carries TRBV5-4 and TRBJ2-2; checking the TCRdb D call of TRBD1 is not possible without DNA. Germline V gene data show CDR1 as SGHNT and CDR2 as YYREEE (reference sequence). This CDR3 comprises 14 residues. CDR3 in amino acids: CASSPDRGAGELFF.

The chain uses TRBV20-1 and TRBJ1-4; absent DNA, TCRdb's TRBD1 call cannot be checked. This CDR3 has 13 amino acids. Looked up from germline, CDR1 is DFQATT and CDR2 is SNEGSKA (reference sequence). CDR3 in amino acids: CSARQGAGEKLFF.

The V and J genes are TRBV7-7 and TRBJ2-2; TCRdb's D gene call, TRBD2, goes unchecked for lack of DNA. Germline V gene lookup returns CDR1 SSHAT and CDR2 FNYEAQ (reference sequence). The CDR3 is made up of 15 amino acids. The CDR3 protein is CASSPTSGYTGELFF.

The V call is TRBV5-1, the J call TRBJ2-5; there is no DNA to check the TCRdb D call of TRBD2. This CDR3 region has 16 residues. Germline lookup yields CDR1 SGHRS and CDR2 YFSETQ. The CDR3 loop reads CASSLGSPSGQETQYF. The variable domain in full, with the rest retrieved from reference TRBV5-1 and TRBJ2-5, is KAGVTQTPRYLIKTRGQQVTLSCSPISGHRSVSWYQQTPGQGLQFLFEYFSETQRNKGNFPGRFSGRQFSNSRSEMNVSTLELGDSALYLCASSLGSPSGQETQYFGPGTRLLVL.

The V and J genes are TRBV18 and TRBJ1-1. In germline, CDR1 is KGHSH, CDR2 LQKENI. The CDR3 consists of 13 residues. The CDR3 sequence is CANSRDPNTEAFF. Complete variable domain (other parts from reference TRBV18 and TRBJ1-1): NAGVMQNPRHLVRRRGQEARLRCSPMKGHSHVYWYRQLPEEGLKFMVYLQKENIIDESGMPKERFSAEFPKEGPSILRIQQVVRGDSAAYFCANSRDPNTEAFFGQGTRLTVV.